A single sample gave rise to the 20 T cell receptor beta chains below, sequenced in a study of blood T cell repertoires in COVID-19. Sequencing was performed with immunoSEQ multiplex PCR; in TCRdb, only in-frame clones are kept and a portion is missing. In the table there are roughly 150,000 clones, more than 75% of which are singletons. The sample consisted of peripheral blood. The receptors shown here come from a woman aged 45-65 years with COVID-19, enrolled during active disease.

The chain combines TRBV27 with TRBJ2-1, with TRBD2 identical over 13 bases. In germline, CDR1 is MNHEY, CDR2 SMNVEV (reference sequence). This CDR3 comprises 16 residues. V lost 5 bases, J lost 5 bases, and 6 bases stayed unmatched. The CDR3 spells CASSAGTSGAHNEQFF. The CDR3 DNA is TGTGCCAGCAGTGCCGGGACTAGCGGGGCACACAATGAGCAGTTCTTC.

The chain recombines TRBV2 with TRBJ2-5; possible D gene TRBD2, 6 bases. The CDR3 has 15 residues. V was cut by 6 bases and J by 3 bases, with 17 bases left in between. The germline CDR1 and CDR2 sequences are SNHLY and FYNNEI. The CDR3 DNA sequence: TGTGCCAGCAGCCCCGGGACTGCGGTTGAAGAGACCCAGTACTTC. Translated, it gives CASSPGTAVEETQYF.

V and J are TRBV6-5 and TRBJ1-3, with TRBD1 matching 8 bases. The CDR3 consists of 14 residues. CDR1 is MNHEY and CDR2 is SVGAGI in the germline V gene. Trimming took 0 bases from V and 12 from J; bases not matched to a gene: 7. Written as DNA, the CDR3 is TGTGCCAGCAGTTACTCTTCAGGGGGCGACGTCATATATTTT. Its translation is CASSYSSGGDVIYF.

V and J are TRBV9 and TRBJ1-5, with 7 bases identical to TRBD1. The CDR3 has 15 amino acids. J gave up 3 bases and V 3 bases, and 6 bases lay outside the gene matches. Germline CDR1 and CDR2: SGDLS and YYNGEE. The CDR3 nucleotides read TGTGCCAGCAGCGAGGGGACAGTAGCCAATCAGCCCCAGCATTTT. Protein: CASSEGTVANQPQHF.

The chain recombines TRBV7-2 with TRBJ1-3; D is perhaps TRBD1 (5 bases). The germline V gene encodes CDR1 SGHTA and CDR2 FQGNSA. The germline V and J ends were trimmed by 4 bases and 0 bases, with 10 bases remaining between them. The CDR3 is 15 residues long. For the CDR3, the DNA is TGTGCCAGCAGCTCCGACAGATCCTCTGGAAACACCATATATTTT. It is translated as CASSSDRSSGNTIYF.

The CDR3 coding sequence is TGTGCCAGCAGTCCGCACGGGGATACAGCGATTGCTAACTATGGCTACACCTTC. It translates to CASSPHGDTAIANYGYTF. This rearrangement joins TRBV6-2 or TRBV6-3 to TRBJ1-2; D not certain. The CDR3 contains 18 residues. Germline values: CDR1 MNHEY, CDR2 SVGEGT. Trimming removed 5 bases from V and 0 bases from J, with 22 bases in between.

V is TRBV6-6 and J is TRBJ2-5, with 11 bases matching TRBD2. V lost 5 bases to trimming and J lost 5 bases; unmatched junction nucleotides: 10. CDR1 and CDR2 from the germline V gene are MNHNY and SVGAGI (reference sequence). CDR3 length equals 16 residues. CDR3 amino acids: CASSLTSGGLAETQYF. CDR3 coding DNA: TGTGCCAGCAGTCTTACTAGCGGGGGATTAGCGGAGACCCAGTACTTC.

The chain combines TRBV18 with TRBJ1-1, with D tentatively TRBD1 (5 bases). CDR1 is KGHSH and CDR2 is LQKENI in the germline V gene. The length of the CDR3 is 13 residues. Between the trimmed V and J ends, which lost 2 bases and 5 bases, there was a span of 9 bases. The CDR3, as DNA: TGTGCCAGCTCACCAGGTCGGGGGACTGAAGCTTTCTTT. Translating it yields CASSPGRGTEAFF.

The chain is built from TRBV27 and TRBJ2-7; D unclear. This CDR3 has 14 residues. Trimming pared 2 bases from V and 0 bases from J, leaving 8 bases between. Germline values: CDR1 MNHEY, CDR2 SMNVEV (reference sequence). The CDR3 sequence is CASSLRVTSYEQYF. The CDR3 coding sequence is TGTGCCAGCAGTTTACGGGTGACCTCCTACGAGCAGTACTTC.

The chain uses TRBV7-2 and TRBJ2-5; no firm D call. Trimming removed 2 bases at V and 1 base at J, with 5 bases between. CDR1 is SGHTA and CDR2 is FQGNSA in the germline V gene. The CDR3 has 13 residues. The CDR3 DNA reads TGTGCCAGCAGCTTATACAGCCAAGAGACCCAGTACTTC. Translating gives CASSLYSQETQYF.

The CDR3 DNA is TGTGCCTGGAAAACGGGACAACAGTATGGCTACACCTTC. Amino acids: CAWKTGQQYGYTF. The chain employs TRBV30 and TRBJ1-2, with D possibly TRBD1 on 6 matching bases. The CDR3 has 13 residues. Germline assignment: CDR1 GTSNPN and CDR2 SVGIG (reference sequence). Trimming took 4 bases from V and 5 from J, leaving 14 bases between them.

The chain combines TRBV19 with TRBJ2-4; TRBD2 matches 7 bases. Germline CDR1 LNHDA, CDR2 SQIVND (reference sequence). This CDR3 region has 17 residues. V shed 0 bases and J 0 bases; nucleotides not matched to a gene: 5. The CDR3 DNA is TGTGCCAGTAGTATAGATGGGAGGGTCTCAGCCAAAAACATTCAGTACTTC. This translates into CASSIDGRVSAKNIQYF.

The V call is TRBV28, the J call TRBJ1-3; 7 bases are shared with TRBD1. V was clipped by 5 bases and J by 2 bases; unmatched bases: 3. Germline CDR1 and CDR2: MDHEN and SYDVKM. This CDR3 is 14 amino acids long. In DNA, the CDR3 is TGTGCCAGCAGTCCAGGACAGGCTGGAAACACCATATATTTT. It codes for CASSPGQAGNTIYF.

The chain couples TRBV9 to TRBJ1-2, with a tentative D call TRBD1 (5 bases). The length of the CDR3 is 13 residues. Trimming took 0 bases from V and 2 from J, leaving 5 bases between them. Germline V gives CDR1 SGDLS, CDR2 YYNGEE. The CDR3 protein is CASSVDRNYGYTF. The CDR3, as DNA: TGTGCCAGCAGCGTAGACAGGAACTATGGCTACACCTTC.

This chain connects TRBV12-3 or TRBV12-4 to TRBJ2-3; tentative D call: TRBD2 (6 bases). Trimming pared 4 bases from V and 10 bases from J, leaving 15 bases between. This CDR3 is built from 13 residues. This CDR3 is CASSSPGEVAQYF. As DNA, the CDR3 is TGTGCCAGCAGTTCCCCCGGGGAGGTTGCGCAGTATTTT.

This clone was seen only a few times. The chain couples TRBV7-2 to TRBJ2-3, with a tentative D call TRBD1 (5 bases). In germline, CDR1 is SGHTA, CDR2 FQGNSA. The germline V and J ends were trimmed by 5 bases and 4 bases, with 13 bases remaining between them. This CDR3 spans 14 amino acids. CDR3 sequence: CASSPQGGPDTQYF. In nucleotides, the CDR3 is TGTGCCAGCAGCCCGCAGGGTGGACCAGATACGCAGTATTTT.

V usage is TRBV11-3 and J usage is TRBJ2-3; TRBD2 matches 8 bases. CDR1 and CDR2 (germline): SGHNT, YENEEA. Trimming removed 6 bases from V and 5 bases from J; junction bases left unmatched: 7. This CDR3 is 14 amino acids long. The CDR3 protein is CASSSSGGVDTQYF. The DNA of the CDR3 is TGTGCCAGCAGTTCGAGCGGGGGTGTAGATACGCAGTATTTT. Variable domain in full (rest from reference TRBV11-3 and TRBJ2-3): EAGVVQSPRYKIIEKKQPVAFWCNPISGHNTLYWYLQNLGQGPELLIRYENEEAVDDSQLPKDRFSAERLKGVDSTLKIQPAELGDSAVYLCASSSSGGVDTQYFGPGTRLTVL.

The gene calls are TRBV3-1 (or the pseudogene TRBV3-2) and TRBJ1-2; TRBD1 matches at 8 bases. In germline, CDR1 is LGHDT, CDR2 YNNKEL (reference sequence). Losses at the gene ends were 3 bases for V and 8 bases for J; bases not matched to a gene: 11. The CDR3 runs to 15 residues. This chain's CDR3 is CASSHNRQGKGGYTF. DNA for the CDR3: TGTGCCAGCAGCCATAACCGACAGGGGAAGGGAGGCTACACCTTC.

The gene calls are TRBV5-1 and TRBJ2-7, with 10 bases identical to TRBD1. Trimming took 3 bases from V and 5 from J; bases not matched to a gene: 5. The CDR3 has 14 amino acids. Germline loops: CDR1 SGHRS, CDR2 YFSETQ. CDR3 loop: CASSSGDRGNEQYF. In DNA form, the CDR3 reads TGCGCCAGCAGCTCGGGGGACAGGGGAAACGAGCAGTACTTC. Looking up the rest from reference TRBV5-1 and TRBJ2-7 gives the full variable domain: KAGVTQTPRYLIKTRGQQVTLSCSPISGHRSVSWYQQTPGQGLQFLFEYFSETQRNKGNFPGRFSGRQFSNSRSEMNVSTLELGDSALYLCASSSGDRGNEQYFGPGTRLTVT.

The chain combines TRBV7-2 with TRBJ1-4; D is uncertain. V lost 7 bases, J lost 8 bases, and 20 bases lay in between. This CDR3 is 15 amino acids long. Germline-derived CDR1 and CDR2 are SGHTA and FQGNSA. CDR3 protein: CASTSPGIPREKLFF. Written as DNA, the CDR3 is TGTGCCAGCACTAGCCCCGGGATCCCGAGGGAAAAACTGTTTTTT.